Described below is a single T cell receptor beta chain sequence and its context. The data were obtained in a study of blood T cells in healthy people across ages. The germline V gene has CDR1 SQVTM and CDR2 ANQGSEA. V lost 5 bases and J 1 base, leaving 15 bases between the germline ends. The CDR3 totals 14 residues. PCR was performed a second time for roughly 7 to 12 cycles using a sample-barcoded 5' primer and a J-beta primer mix. MiXCR, run by TCRdb on the 5' RACE reads, gives a single entry per CDR3 protein. The data contain about 1.1 million distinct CDR3 sequences, roughly two fifths of them singletons.

The clonotype originates from a young man in good health. The genes are TRBV29-1 and TRBJ2-7, with unresolved D. The sample comprised blood. CDR3 amino acids: CSVRPLTDSYEQYF. CDR3 DNA sequence: TGCAGCGTTCGACCCTTGACGGATTCCTACGAGCAGTACTTC.